This T cell receptor beta chain is from a study of T cells in Graves' hyperthyroidism and ophthalmopathy. Across the whole study: Any treatment followed the collection of peripheral blood at initial diagnosis.

This CDR3 is built from 11 residues. The V gene lost 6 bases and the J gene lost 5 bases, with 7 bases spanning the gap. From germline, CDR1 is ENHRY and CDR2 SYGVKD. TCR beta CDR3 regions were amplified from RNA transcripts. Initially, a first-round RT-PCR of the TCR CDR3 employed the HTBI primer set. One entry per CDR3 protein results from TCRdb running MiXCR on the multiplex PCR reads. The sample holds under 350,000 distinct CDR3 sequences, about 15% seen once. This clonotype has ten or more counts. Its specificity is not known. Regarding the study as a whole: Within blood appeared most thyroid clonotypes that had expanded above 0.001.

For ophthalmopathy patients, the Clinical Activity Score was at least 3 and the NOSPECS grade at least 4; duration was under 3 months. Each 10 ml fresh peripheral blood draw supplied the PBMCs. This TCR derives from a woman aged 55-75 years with Graves' ophthalmopathy. The chain recombines TRBV10-3 with TRBJ1-1; D remains ambiguous. The material sequenced was blood. CDR3 region: CAIRDKTEAFF. The CDR3 DNA sequence: TGTGCCATCAGAGACAAAACTGAAGCTTTCTTT.